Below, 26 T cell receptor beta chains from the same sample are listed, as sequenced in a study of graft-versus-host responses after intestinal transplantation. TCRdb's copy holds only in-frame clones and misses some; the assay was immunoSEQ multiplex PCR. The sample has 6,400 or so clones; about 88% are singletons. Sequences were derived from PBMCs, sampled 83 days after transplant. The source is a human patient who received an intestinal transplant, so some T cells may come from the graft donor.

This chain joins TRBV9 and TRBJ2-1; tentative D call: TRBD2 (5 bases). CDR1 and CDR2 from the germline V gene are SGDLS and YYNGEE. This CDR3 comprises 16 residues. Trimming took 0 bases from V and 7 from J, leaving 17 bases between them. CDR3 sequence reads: CASSVASGRGQNEQFF. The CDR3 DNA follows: TGTGCCAGCAGCGTAGCCTCGGGCAGAGGGCAGAATGAGCAGTTCTTC.

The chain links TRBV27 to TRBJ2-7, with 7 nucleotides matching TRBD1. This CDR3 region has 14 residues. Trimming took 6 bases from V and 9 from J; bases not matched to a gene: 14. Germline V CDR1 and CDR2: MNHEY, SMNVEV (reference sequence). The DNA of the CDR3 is TGTGCCAGCAGAACCGACAGGGAGAGTGACGTGCAGTACTTC. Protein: CASRTDRESDVQYF.

The CDR3 spells CASSSGSTLGNTIYF. CDR3 in DNA: TGTGCCAGCAGTTCCGGGAGTACGCTTGGAAACACCATATATTTT. This chain uses TRBV27 with TRBJ1-3; no reliable D call. The CDR3 is 15 amino acids. Germline loops: CDR1 MNHEY, CDR2 SMNVEV (reference sequence). Trimming pared 4 bases from V and 3 bases from J, leaving 13 bases between.

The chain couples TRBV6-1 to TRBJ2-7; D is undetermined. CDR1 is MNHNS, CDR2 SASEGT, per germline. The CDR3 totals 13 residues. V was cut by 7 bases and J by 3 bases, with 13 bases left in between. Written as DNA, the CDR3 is TGTGCCAGCACGGCTAGGGTCAGCTACGAGCAGTACTTC. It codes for CASTARVSYEQYF.

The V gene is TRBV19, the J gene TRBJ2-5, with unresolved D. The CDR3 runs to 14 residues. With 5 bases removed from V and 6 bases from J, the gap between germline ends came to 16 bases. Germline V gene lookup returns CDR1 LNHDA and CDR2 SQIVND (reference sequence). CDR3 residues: CASSLTAGVQTQYF. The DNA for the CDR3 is TGTGCCAGTAGTCTAACGGCTGGAGTTCAGACCCAGTACTTC.

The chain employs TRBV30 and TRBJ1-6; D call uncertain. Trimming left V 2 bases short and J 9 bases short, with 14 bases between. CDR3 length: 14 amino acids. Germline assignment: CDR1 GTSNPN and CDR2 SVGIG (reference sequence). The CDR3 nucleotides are TGTGCCTGGAGTAGCGGAGGCCGAATTTCACCCCTCCACTTT. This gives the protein CAWSSGGRISPLHF. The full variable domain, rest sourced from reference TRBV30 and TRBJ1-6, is SQTIHQWPATLVQPVGSPLSLECTVEGTSNPNLYWYRQAAGRGLQLLFYSVGIGQISSEVPQNLSASRPQDRQFILSSKKLLLSDSGFYLCAWSSGGRISPLHFGNGTRLTVT.

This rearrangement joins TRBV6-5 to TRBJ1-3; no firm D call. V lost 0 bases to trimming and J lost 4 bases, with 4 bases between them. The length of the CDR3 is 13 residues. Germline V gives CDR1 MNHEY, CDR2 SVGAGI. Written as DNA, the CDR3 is TGTGCCAGCAGTTACTCGTCCGGAAACACCATATATTTT. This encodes CASSYSSGNTIYF.

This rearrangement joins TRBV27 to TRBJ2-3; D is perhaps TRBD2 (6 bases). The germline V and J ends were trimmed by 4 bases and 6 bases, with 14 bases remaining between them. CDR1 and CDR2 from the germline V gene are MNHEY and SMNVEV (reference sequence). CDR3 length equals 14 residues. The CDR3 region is CASSSRLGGDTQYF. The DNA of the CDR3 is TGTGCCAGCAGTTCGCGACTAGGTGGGGATACGCAGTATTTT.

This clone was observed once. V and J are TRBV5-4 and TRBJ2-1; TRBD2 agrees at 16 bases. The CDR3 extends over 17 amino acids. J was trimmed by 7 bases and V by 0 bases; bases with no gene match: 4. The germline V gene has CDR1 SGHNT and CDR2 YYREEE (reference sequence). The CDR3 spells CASSLAGLAGGGNEQFF. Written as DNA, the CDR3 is TGTGCCAGCAGCTTGGCGGGACTAGCGGGAGGGGGGAATGAGCAGTTCTTC.

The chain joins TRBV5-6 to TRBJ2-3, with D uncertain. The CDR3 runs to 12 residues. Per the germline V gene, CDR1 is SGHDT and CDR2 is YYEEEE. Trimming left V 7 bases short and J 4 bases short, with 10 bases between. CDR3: CASGVTADTQYF. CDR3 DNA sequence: TGTGCCAGCGGCGTCACCGCAGATACGCAGTATTTT.

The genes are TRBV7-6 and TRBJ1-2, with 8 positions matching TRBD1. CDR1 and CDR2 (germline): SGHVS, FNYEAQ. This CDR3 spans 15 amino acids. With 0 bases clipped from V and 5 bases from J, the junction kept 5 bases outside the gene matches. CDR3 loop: CASSLAMGQEYGYTF. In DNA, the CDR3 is TGTGCCAGCAGCTTAGCGATGGGACAGGAATATGGCTACACCTTC.

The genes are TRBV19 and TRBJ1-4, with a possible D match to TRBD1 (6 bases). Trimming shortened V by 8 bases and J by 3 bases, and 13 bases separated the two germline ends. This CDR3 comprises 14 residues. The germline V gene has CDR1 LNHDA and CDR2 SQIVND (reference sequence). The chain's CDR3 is CASGTGASNEKLFF. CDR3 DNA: TGTGCCAGTGGTACGGGGGCTTCTAATGAAAAACTGTTTTTT.

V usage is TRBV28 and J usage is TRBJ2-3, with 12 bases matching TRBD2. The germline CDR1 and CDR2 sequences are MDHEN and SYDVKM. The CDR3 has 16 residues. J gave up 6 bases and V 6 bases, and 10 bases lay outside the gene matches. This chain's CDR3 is CASRLTSGSPGDTQYF. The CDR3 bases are TGTGCCAGCAGGCTGACTAGCGGGAGCCCAGGGGATACGCAGTATTTT.

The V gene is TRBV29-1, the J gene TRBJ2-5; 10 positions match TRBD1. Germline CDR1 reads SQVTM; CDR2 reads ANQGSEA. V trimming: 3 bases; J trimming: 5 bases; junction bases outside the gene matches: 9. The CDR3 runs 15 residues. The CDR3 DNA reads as TGCAGCGTTGATTTAAGGACAGGGGGATCGGAGACCCAGTACTTC. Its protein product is CSVDLRTGGSETQYF.

CDR3 in amino acids: CASSQESGDTDTQYF. The DNA for the CDR3 is TGCGCCAGCAGCCAAGAATCGGGGGACACAGATACGCAGTATTTT. This chain uses TRBV4-1 with TRBJ2-3; weak D call: TRBD2 (6 bases). Germline V gives CDR1 MGHRA, CDR2 YSYEKL. V lost 0 bases to trimming and J lost 2 bases, with 9 bases between them. The CDR3 sequence is 15 residues long.

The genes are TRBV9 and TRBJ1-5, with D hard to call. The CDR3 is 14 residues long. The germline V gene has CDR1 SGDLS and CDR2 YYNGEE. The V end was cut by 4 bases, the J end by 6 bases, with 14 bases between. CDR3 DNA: TGTGCCAGCAGCCCGTCTCCGGACCCTCAGCCCCAGCATTTT. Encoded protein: CASSPSPDPQPQHF.

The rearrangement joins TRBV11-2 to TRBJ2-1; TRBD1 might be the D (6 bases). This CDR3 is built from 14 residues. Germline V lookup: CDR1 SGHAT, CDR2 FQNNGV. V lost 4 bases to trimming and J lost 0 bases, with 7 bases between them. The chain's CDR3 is CASSSDSSYNEQFF. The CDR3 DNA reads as TGTGCCAGCAGCTCGGACAGCTCCTACAATGAGCAGTTCTTC.

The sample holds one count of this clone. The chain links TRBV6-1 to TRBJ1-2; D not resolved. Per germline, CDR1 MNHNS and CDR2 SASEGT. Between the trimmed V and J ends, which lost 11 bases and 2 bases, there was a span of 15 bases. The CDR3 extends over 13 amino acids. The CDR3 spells CAAPSRPNYGYTF. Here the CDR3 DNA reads TGTGCCGCGCCTTCGCGTCCCAACTATGGCTACACCTTC.

The DNA for the CDR3 is TGTGCCAGTACCATAGGGACGACCTCCTACAATGAGCAGTTCTTC. It translates to CASTIGTTSYNEQFF. The V call is TRBV19, the J call TRBJ2-1, with D possibly called TRBD1 or TRBD2 (5 bases each). Deletions cut 7 bases from V and 0 bases from J, with 13 bases between. CDR1 and CDR2 from the germline V gene are LNHDA and SQIVND (reference sequence). This CDR3 spans 15 amino acids.

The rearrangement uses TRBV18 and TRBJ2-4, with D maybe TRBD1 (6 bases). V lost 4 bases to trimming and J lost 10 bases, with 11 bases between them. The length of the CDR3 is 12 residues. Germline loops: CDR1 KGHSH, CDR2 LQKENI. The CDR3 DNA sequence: TGTGCCAGCTCACACAGGGAGACGATTCAGTACTTC. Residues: CASSHRETIQYF.

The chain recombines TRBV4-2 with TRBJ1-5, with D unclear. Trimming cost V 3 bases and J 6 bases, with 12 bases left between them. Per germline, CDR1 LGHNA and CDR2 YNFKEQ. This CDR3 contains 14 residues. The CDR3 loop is CASSHSSPTQPQHF. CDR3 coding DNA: TGTGCCAGCAGCCATAGCAGCCCCACTCAGCCCCAGCATTTT.

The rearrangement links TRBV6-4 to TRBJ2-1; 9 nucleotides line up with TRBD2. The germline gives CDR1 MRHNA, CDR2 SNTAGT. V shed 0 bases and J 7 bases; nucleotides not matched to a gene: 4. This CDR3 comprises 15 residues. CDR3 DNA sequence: TGTGCCAGCAGTGACTCCGCGGGAGGGCCGAATGAGCAGTTCTTC. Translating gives CASSDSAGGPNEQFF.

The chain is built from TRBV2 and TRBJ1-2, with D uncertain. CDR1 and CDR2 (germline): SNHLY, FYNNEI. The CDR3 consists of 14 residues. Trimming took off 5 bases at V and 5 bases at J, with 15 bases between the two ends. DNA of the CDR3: TGTGCCAGCAGTCGGGCCTTAGTCATGTATGGCTACACCTTC. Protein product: CASSRALVMYGYTF.

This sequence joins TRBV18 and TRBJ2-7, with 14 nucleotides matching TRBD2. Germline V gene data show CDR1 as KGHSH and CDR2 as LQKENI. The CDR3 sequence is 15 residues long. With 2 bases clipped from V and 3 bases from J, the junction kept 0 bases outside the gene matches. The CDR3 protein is CASSPGTSGGYEQYF. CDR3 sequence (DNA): TGTGCCAGCTCACCAGGGACTAGCGGGGGCTACGAGCAGTACTTC.

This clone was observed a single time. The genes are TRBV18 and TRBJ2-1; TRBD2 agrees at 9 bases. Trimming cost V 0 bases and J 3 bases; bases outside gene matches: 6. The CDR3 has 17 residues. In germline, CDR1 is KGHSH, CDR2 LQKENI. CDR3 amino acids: CASSPPTAGGLYNEQFF. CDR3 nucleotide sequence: TGTGCCAGCTCACCACCCACCGCGGGGGGGCTCTACAATGAGCAGTTCTTC.

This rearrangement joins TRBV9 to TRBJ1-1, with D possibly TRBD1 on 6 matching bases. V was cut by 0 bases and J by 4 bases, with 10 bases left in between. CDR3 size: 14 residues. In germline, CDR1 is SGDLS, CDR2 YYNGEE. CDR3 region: CASSVAGASTEAFF. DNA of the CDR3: TGTGCCAGCAGCGTAGCAGGGGCCAGCACTGAAGCTTTCTTT. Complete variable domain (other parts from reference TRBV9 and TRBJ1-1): DSGVTQTPKHLITATGQRVTLRCSPRSGDLSVYWYQQSLDQGLQFLIQYYNGEERAKGNILERFSAQQFPDLHSELNLSSLELGDSALYFCASSVAGASTEAFFGQGTRLTVV.